These 10 T cell receptor beta chains came from one sample sequenced in a study of T cell changes during pregnancy in multiple sclerosis. Libraries were prepared by immunoSEQ multiplex PCR; TCRdb keeps only in-frame clonotypes and omits some of them. The repertoire holds about 67,000 clones, approximately 89% seen once, with 1.4% in the top ten. The sample consisted of peripheral blood, taken in the second trimester of pregnancy. Source of these receptors: a female donor with multiple sclerosis, enrolled in a pregnancy study.

The chain is built from TRBV28 and TRBJ2-4; 11 positions agree with TRBD2. CDR1 is MDHEN and CDR2 is SYDVKM in the germline V gene. V gave up 5 bases and J gave up 4 bases; unmatched junction bases: 13. There are 18 residues in the CDR3. The CDR3 loop reads CASSLGQRLAGRKNIQYF. In DNA form, the CDR3 reads TGTGCCAGCAGTCTAGGACAGCGACTAGCGGGGAGAAAAAACATTCAGTACTTC. Full variable domain (remainder filled in from reference TRBV28 and TRBJ2-4): DVKVTQSSRYLVKRTGEKVFLECVQDMDHENMFWYRQDPGLGLRLIYFSYDVKMKEKGDIPEGYSVSREKKERFSLILESASTNQTSMYLCASSLGQRLAGRKNIQYFGAGTRLSVL.

CDR3 region: CSVTDLDIQYF. CDR3 bases: TGCAGCGTGACTGACCTCGACATTCAGTACTTC. The chain recombines TRBV29-1 with TRBJ2-4; no clear D gene. The CDR3 is 11 residues long. Trimming cost V 6 bases and J 8 bases, with 11 bases left between them. Germline V gene data show CDR1 as SQVTM and CDR2 as ANQGSEA.

J is TRBJ1-3 and V is TRBV19; 9 bases map to TRBD1. The ends lost 7 bases at V and 6 bases at J; junction bases unmatched: 19. The length of the CDR3 is 18 residues. Germline CDR1 reads LNHDA; CDR2 reads SQIVND (reference sequence). The CDR3 sequence: CASNPEMGDRDFENTIYF. The CDR3 DNA reads as TGTGCCAGTAATCCAGAGATGGGGGACAGGGATTTCGAAAACACCATATATTTT.

V is TRBV19 and J is TRBJ1-2; TRBD1 is a possible D gene (6 bases). V was pared by 5 bases and J by 7 bases, with 17 bases between. Germline V gene data show CDR1 as LNHDA and CDR2 as SQIVND (reference sequence). The CDR3 runs 14 residues. In nucleotides, the CDR3 is TGTGCCAGTAGTGTTCAGGACAGATTCGGTGGCTACACCTTC. This encodes CASSVQDRFGGYTF.

The genes are TRBV29-1 and TRBJ1-4, with D possibly being TRBD1 (5 bases). CDR1 and CDR2 from the germline V gene are SQVTM and ANQGSEA. The CDR3 contains 13 residues. The V end lost 6 bases, the J end lost 2 bases, and 10 bases lay between the germline ends. The CDR3 region has the DNA TGCAGCGTAGGGGCGCGGACTAATGAAAAACTGTTTTTT. This codes for CSVGARTNEKLFF.

The chain links TRBV6-5 to TRBJ2-7, with 8 bases matching TRBD2. This CDR3 has 15 residues. The germline CDR1 and CDR2 sequences are MNHEY and SVGAGI. The V and J ends lost 0 bases and 4 bases, in that order; junction bases with no gene match: 5. CDR3 sequence reads: CASSYSAGGKYEQYF. As DNA, the CDR3 is TGTGCCAGCAGTTACTCGGCGGGAGGAAAATACGAGCAGTACTTC.

The rearrangement links TRBV30 to TRBJ2-4; D call uncertain. With 0 bases removed from V and 8 bases from J, the gap between germline ends came to 5 bases. The V gene's germline CDR1 is GTSNPN and CDR2 SVGIG (reference sequence). The CDR3 loop spans 11 amino acids. CDR3 loop: CAWSVLDIQYF. As DNA, the CDR3 is TGTGCCTGGAGTGTACTTGACATTCAGTACTTC.

This chain joins TRBV18 and TRBJ2-2; 10 bases are a match to TRBD1. With 2 bases clipped from V and 5 bases from J, the junction kept 2 bases outside the gene matches. The germline CDR1 and CDR2 sequences are KGHSH and LQKENI. This CDR3 spans 15 amino acids. The CDR3 DNA reads TGTGCCAGCTCACCAAGGACAGGGGGAACCGGGGAGCTGTTTTTT. It is translated as CASSPRTGGTGELFF. The entire variable domain, with the rest obtained from reference TRBV18 and TRBJ2-2, is as follows: NAGVMQNPRHLVRRRGQEARLRCSPMKGHSHVYWYRQLPEEGLKFMVYLQKENIIDESGMPKERFSAEFPKEGPSILRIQQVVRGDSAAYFCASSPRTGGTGELFFGEGSRLTVL.

V gene TRBV30 combines with J gene TRBJ1-1; 8 bases are a match to TRBD1. The junction had 10 bases not matched to a gene; V was cut back by 7 bases and J by 6 bases. This CDR3 is 13 amino acids long. The V gene's germline CDR1 is GTSNPN and CDR2 SVGIG (reference sequence). CDR3 coding DNA: TGTGCCTCAGCGTTGACAGGGGACCCTGAAGCTTTCTTT. As protein: CASALTGDPEAFF.

The chain recombines TRBV2 with TRBJ2-7; 7 nucleotides line up with TRBD1. Per germline, CDR1 SNHLY and CDR2 FYNNEI. V was pared by 6 bases and J by 6 bases, with 11 bases of the junction left unmatched. The CDR3 consists of 14 residues. Here the CDR3 reads CASRQDARQGEQYF. CDR3 sequence (DNA): TGTGCCAGCAGGCAAGACGCCCGACAGGGCGAGCAGTACTTC.